Described below is a single T cell receptor beta chain sequence and its context. Its cognate antigen is unknown. This sample is part of a study of cytomegalovirus exposure and HLA in healthy donors. The primer mix had 60 Vbeta and 13 Jbeta primers. Repertoires were generated with immunoSEQ multiplex PCR, while TCRdb's copy carries only in-frame clones and drops some. The repertoire has some 150,000 clones, over 80% of them found once; the top ten carry approximately 3.6%. CDR3 length: 13 residues. V was shortened by 1 base and J by 7 bases, with 8 bases between the two germline ends. Per the germline V gene, CDR1 is SEHNR and CDR2 is FQNEAQ (reference sequence). The study, taken as a whole, reports: Accounts indicate the classifier identified cytomegalovirus status with strong specificity and sensitivity.

J is TRBJ2-1 and V is TRBV7-9; tentative D call: TRBD2 (6 bases). The clonotype originates from a male donor in good health and CMV-seronegative. The sample was PBMCs. For the CDR3, the DNA is TGTGCCAGCAGCTTAGTCGGGGGTAATGAGCAGTTCTTC. Its protein is CASSLVGGNEQFF.